The 24 T cell receptor beta chains below were found in one sample sequenced in a study of blood T cell repertoires in COVID-19 (dated by TCRdb to 2020 to 2021). Library preparation was by the immunoSEQ multiplex PCR assay. The immuneACCESS repertoire file appears here via TCRdb, limited to in-frame rearrangements. These files lack a portion of the clones; in checked studies, under half of the deficit traces to unresolved V genes, and the cause of the others is not known. In all, the sample holds roughly 80,000 clones, and 87% of those were seen once. Approximately 4.9% of the sample comes from the top ten. Sequenced sample: peripheral blood. These receptor sequences come from a woman of 80 years or more with active or convalescent COVID-19.

This sequence joins TRBV4-2 and TRBJ1-4; no definite D call. Germline V gives CDR1 LGHNA, CDR2 YNFKEQ. Trimming stripped 0 bases from V and 8 bases from J, with 16 bases between. This CDR3 is 16 amino acids long. The CDR3 DNA sequence: TGTGCCAGCAGCCAAGAACCTGGGCAGTGGGAGGAAAAACTGTTTTTT. Protein: CASSQEPGQWEEKLFF.

This clone was detected only a few times. Other DNA sequences in this specimen translate into the identical CDR3. The CDR3 here is CASSYSRQGNYGYTF. CDR3 DNA sequence: TGTGCCAGCAGTTACTCGAGACAAGGCAACTATGGCTACACCTTC. The chain joins TRBV6-2 or TRBV6-3 to TRBJ1-2; D unresolved. There are 15 residues in the CDR3. In germline, CDR1 is MNHEY, CDR2 SVGEGT. The ends were cut back, 0 bases at V and 2 bases at J, with 10 bases in the middle.

This chain uses TRBV19 with TRBJ2-2, with 12 bases matching TRBD2. The germline gives CDR1 LNHDA, CDR2 SQIVND (reference sequence). Trimming cost V 3 bases and J 1 base; bases outside gene matches: 0. The CDR3 runs to 16 residues. This CDR3 is CASSMTSGRNTGELFF. DNA for the CDR3: TGTGCCAGTAGTATGACTAGCGGGAGGAACACCGGGGAGCTGTTTTTT.

The chain couples TRBV9 to TRBJ1-3; D is unclear. V lost 0 bases and J 0 bases, leaving 7 bases between the germline ends. CDR1 is SGDLS, CDR2 YYNGEE, per germline. The CDR3 is 15 residues long. The CDR3 DNA sequence: TGTGCCAGCAGCGTAGACGGGTTCTCTGGAAACACCATATATTTT. Its translation is CASSVDGFSGNTIYF.

V and J are TRBV5-1 and TRBJ2-7; D might be TRBD1 (5 bases). The CDR3 spans 14 residues. The V and J ends lost 0 bases and 2 bases respectively, with 9 bases between them. Germline V gene sequence: CDR1 SGHRS, CDR2 YFSETQ. CDR3 amino acids: CASSLEAGTYEQYF. CDR3 in DNA: TGCGCCAGCAGCTTGGAGGCAGGGACCTACGAGCAGTACTTC.

The chain employs TRBV2 and TRBJ2-7; TRBD1 aligns across 10 bases. CDR3 length: 16 amino acids. V was clipped by 6 bases and J by 3 bases; unmatched bases: 11. CDR1 and CDR2 (germline): SNHLY, FYNNEI. CDR3 coding DNA: TGTGCCAGCAGCCGGGACAGGGGTCTTGTGGGCTACGAGCAGTACTTC. Amino acid sequence: CASSRDRGLVGYEQYF.

The J gene is TRBJ1-3, the V gene TRBV4-1; D is uncertain. This CDR3 comprises 14 residues. Germline V lookup: CDR1 MGHRA, CDR2 YSYEKL. Trimming stripped 1 base from V and 2 bases from J, with 6 bases between. The CDR3 reads CASSQVAAGNTIYF. The DNA of the CDR3 is TGCGCCAGCAGCCAAGTCGCAGCTGGAAACACCATATATTTT.

Only one count was recorded for this clone. The chain is built from TRBV3-1 (or the pseudogene TRBV3-2) and TRBJ2-7, with 10 nucleotides matching TRBD2. This CDR3 is 16 amino acids long. CDR1 and CDR2 (germline): LGHDT, YNNKEL (reference sequence). V lost 0 bases and J lost 5; bases outside the gene matches: 7. The chain's CDR3 is CASSQELAGPGDEQYF. The CDR3 DNA follows: TGTGCCAGCAGCCAAGAACTAGCGGGACCAGGGGACGAGCAGTACTTC.

The chain joins TRBV9 to TRBJ2-1; possible D gene TRBD1, 5 bases. This CDR3 is 16 amino acids long. V lost 0 bases to trimming and J lost 0 bases, with 10 bases between them. Germline V lookup: CDR1 SGDLS, CDR2 YYNGEE. The CDR3 spells CASSVGGHSSYNEQFF. The CDR3 bases are TGTGCCAGCAGCGTAGGAGGACACAGCTCCTACAATGAGCAGTTCTTC.

The table lists this clone with a count of one. This chain links TRBV7-9 with TRBJ2-2; tentative D call: TRBD1 (5 bases). The V gene's germline CDR1 is SEHNR and CDR2 FQNEAQ (reference sequence). The ends were cut back, 0 bases at V and 7 bases at J, with 15 bases in the middle. The CDR3 is 16 amino acids. CDR3 nucleotide sequence: TGTGCCAGCAGCTTAGCGCAGGGCCGACGTTACGGGGAGCTGTTTTTT. Its translation: CASSLAQGRRYGELFF.

The chain couples TRBV7-2 to TRBJ2-7, with 8 bases aligning to TRBD2. V was clipped by 0 bases and J by 4 bases; unmatched bases: 5. In germline, CDR1 is SGHTA, CDR2 FQGNSA. This CDR3 has 15 amino acids. CDR3 sequence reads: CASSLAVAGPYEQYF. The CDR3 nucleotides read TGTGCCAGCAGCTTAGCGGTAGCGGGACCGTACGAGCAGTACTTC.

This rearrangement joins TRBV5-6 to TRBJ1-3; D not resolved. Trimming shortened V by 7 bases and J by 4 bases, and 18 bases separated the two germline ends. CDR1 is SGHDT, CDR2 YYEEEE, per germline. The CDR3 has 15 amino acids. The CDR3 DNA reads TGTGCCAGCGGCCGTCGGGATGGTAGCGGAAACACCATATATTTT. Its translation is CASGRRDGSGNTIYF.

This clone appeared a single time. The chain employs TRBV5-1 and TRBJ2-5; tentative D call: TRBD2 (7 bases). V lost 1 base and J lost 1, with 14 bases in between. Germline V gives CDR1 SGHRS, CDR2 YFSETQ. This CDR3 comprises 16 residues. The CDR3 DNA is TGCGCCAGCAGCTTGCGGGGAGGGGGTACCCAAGAGACCCAGTACTTC. As protein: CASSLRGGGTQETQYF. The variable domain in full, completed from reference TRBV5-1 and TRBJ2-5, reads KAGVTQTPRYLIKTRGQQVTLSCSPISGHRSVSWYQQTPGQGLQFLFEYFSETQRNKGNFPGRFSGRQFSNSRSEMNVSTLELGDSALYLCASSLRGGGTQETQYFGPGTRLLVL.

V is TRBV19 and J is TRBJ2-3; TRBD2 matches 8 bases. V gave up 11 bases and J gave up 2 bases; unmatched junction bases: 12. CDR1 is LNHDA, CDR2 SQIVND, per germline (reference sequence). This CDR3 spans 15 amino acids. The CDR3 here is CASQQAGASTDTQYF. The CDR3 nucleotides are TGTGCCTCCCAGCAAGCGGGGGCCTCCACAGATACGCAGTATTTT.

The rearrangement links TRBV5-6 to TRBJ2-7; D uncertain. Deletions cut 4 bases from V and 0 bases from J, with 11 bases between. Germline V CDR1 and CDR2: SGHDT, YYEEEE. This CDR3 contains 14 residues. The CDR3 loop is CASSRTWSSYEQYF. The DNA of the CDR3 is TGTGCCAGCAGCCGCACTTGGAGCTCCTACGAGCAGTACTTC.

This clone was found a few times. In DNA form, the CDR3 reads TGTGCCAGCAGCCACCCGGGACTAGCGGGGGAAAAGACCCAGTACTTC. Residues: CASSHPGLAGEKTQYF. The genes are TRBV4-2 and TRBJ2-5, with TRBD2 matching over 14 bases. Germline lookup yields CDR1 LGHNA and CDR2 YNFKEQ. The CDR3 is 16 residues long. Trimming removed 3 bases from V and 6 bases from J; junction bases left unmatched: 6.

V gene TRBV10-1 combines with J gene TRBJ2-5, with 13 bases identical to TRBD2. Germline V lookup: CDR1 WNHNN, CDR2 SYGVQD (reference sequence). This CDR3 contains 17 residues. The ends lost 8 bases at V and 0 bases at J; junction bases unmatched: 9. In DNA, the CDR3 is TGCGCCAGCCGTCCCGGGACTAGCGGGGAGTACCAAGAGACCCAGTACTTC. Its protein is CASRPGTSGEYQETQYF.

This chain links TRBV28 with TRBJ2-3; 9 positions agree with TRBD1. Per germline, CDR1 MDHEN and CDR2 SYDVKM. This CDR3 has 18 residues. Trimming at V came to 5 bases and at J to 13 bases, leaving 25 bases not matched to a gene. The CDR3 is CASSLFTGGIGRLIAKYF. The CDR3 coding sequence is TGTGCCAGCAGTCTATTCACAGGGGGCATAGGACGCCTCATAGCCAAGTATTTT.

The chain recombines TRBV6-5 with TRBJ2-7; weak D call: TRBD2 (5 bases). CDR3 length: 16 residues. Germline CDR1 is MNHEY and CDR2 is SVGAGI. Trimming cost V 4 bases and J 4 bases, with 20 bases left between them. The chain's CDR3 is CASSSPGRVLYYEQYF. The CDR3 nucleotides read TGTGCCAGCAGTTCCCCCGGGCGGGTCTTATATTACGAGCAGTACTTC.

The J gene is TRBJ2-3, the V gene TRBV27; TRBD2 is a possible D gene (6 bases). Trimming shortened V by 2 bases and J by 4 bases, and 10 bases separated the two germline ends. Germline CDR1 reads MNHEY; CDR2 reads SMNVEV (reference sequence). CDR3 length: 14 residues. The CDR3 coding sequence is TGTGCCAGCAGTTTAGGGCTAGCGTCAGATACGCAGTATTTT. Its translation: CASSLGLASDTQYF.

V and J are TRBV27 and TRBJ1-1, with 9 bases lining up with TRBD1. The germline V gene encodes CDR1 MNHEY and CDR2 SMNVEV (reference sequence). The V gene end was trimmed by 5 bases and the J gene end by 4 bases; junction bases not matched to a gene: 2. The CDR3 is made up of 13 amino acids. The DNA for the CDR3 is TGTGCCAGCAGTCCGACAGGGGGCACTGAAGCTTTCTTT. Translation gives CASSPTGGTEAFF.

CDR3 amino acids: CASTQEGSGRAGSYNEQFF. The CDR3 DNA reads TGCGCCAGCACTCAGGAAGGGAGCGGGAGGGCAGGGTCCTACAATGAGCAGTTCTTC. The gene calls are TRBV10-2 and TRBJ2-1; 10 nucleotides agree with TRBD2. Germline CDR1 WSHSY, CDR2 SAAADI. The V segment lost 7 bases and the J segment 1 base; nucleotides outside the gene matches: 16. CDR3 length: 19 residues.

V gene TRBV19 combines with J gene TRBJ2-7, with TRBD1 identical over 7 bases. CDR1 and CDR2 from the germline V gene are LNHDA and SQIVND (reference sequence). The CDR3 consists of 14 residues. The V gene end was trimmed by 5 bases and the J gene end by 2 bases; junction bases not matched to a gene: 6. CDR3 protein: CASSLGQSTYEQYF. The DNA of the CDR3 is TGTGCCAGTAGTCTGGGACAGAGCACCTACGAGCAGTACTTC.

The genes are TRBV6-5 and TRBJ1-4; no reliable D call. Germline V gene lookup returns CDR1 MNHEY and CDR2 SVGAGI. V dropped 0 bases and J dropped 0 bases, with 8 bases sitting between them. This CDR3 has 16 amino acids. The CDR3 reads CASSYSSSATNEKLFF. DNA of the CDR3: TGTGCCAGCAGTTACTCTTCCAGTGCAACTAATGAAAAACTGTTTTTT.